Each of the 6 T cell receptor beta chains below was sequenced from the same sample in a study of CD8 T cells in ankylosing spondylitis. TCRdb fed the 5' RACE reads into MiXCR, producing one record per CDR3 protein. The data hold about 150,000 distinct CDR3 sequences, with around a third observed a single time. Input material: synovial fluid, either unsorted or a sorted T cell fraction (not recorded which). These receptors all come from a male donor with ankylosing spondylitis.

In this sample, this clonotype turned up a few times. The V and J genes are TRBV6-1 and TRBJ1-6; TRBD1 might be the D (6 bases). CDR1 and CDR2 (germline): MNHNS, SASEGT. V gave up 2 bases and J gave up 7 bases, with 15 bases separating them. The CDR3 contains 16 residues. As DNA, the CDR3 is TGTGCCAGCAGTGAACCCGTCACAGGGCGGAATTCACCCCTCCACTTT. Its translation: CASSEPVTGRNSPLHF.

The J gene is TRBJ1-6, the V gene TRBV2, with TRBD1 as a possible D gene (5 bases). CDR3 length equals 15 residues. Germline V gene lookup returns CDR1 SNHLY and CDR2 FYNNEI. The V end lost 3 bases, the J end lost 14 bases, and 20 bases lay between the germline ends. The CDR3 is CASSDSGQGRVALHF. CDR3 DNA: TGTGCCAGCAGTGACAGCGGGCAGGGACGGGTCGCCCTCCACTTT.

The rearrangement uses TRBV20-1 and TRBJ2-7; the D gene is possibly TRBD2 (5 bases). CDR3 length: 14 amino acids. The germline gives CDR1 DFQATT, CDR2 SNEGSKA (reference sequence). V lost 2 bases and J 4 bases, leaving 15 bases between the germline ends. CDR3 DNA sequence: TGCAGTGCTAGACCTACGGACTTGGTTTACGAGCAGTACTTC. Protein: CSARPTDLVYEQYF.

This clonotype was counted many times. The chain joins TRBV6-1 to TRBJ1-4; D call uncertain. The germline gives CDR1 MNHNS, CDR2 SASEGT. This CDR3 region has 14 residues. The V end lost 0 bases, the J end lost 8 bases, and 10 bases lay between the germline ends. CDR3 sequence reads: CASSEARIREKLFF. The CDR3 region has the DNA TGTGCCAGCAGTGAAGCCCGGATTCGAGAAAAACTGTTTTTT.

This clonotype was observed at least ten times. The CDR3 is CASSFSEGIQYF. CDR3 nucleotides: TGTGCCAGCAGTTTTTCTGAGGGCATTCAGTACTTC. V usage is TRBV28 and J usage is TRBJ2-4; D is perhaps TRBD2 (5 bases). Germline CDR1 and CDR2: MDHEN and SYDVKM. Trimming removed 3 bases at V and 9 bases at J, with 9 bases between. The length of the CDR3 is 12 residues.

The J gene is TRBJ2-1, the V gene TRBV6-2 or TRBV6-3, with TRBD1 matching over 8 bases. V was pared by 7 bases and J by 9 bases, with 14 bases of the junction left unmatched. The germline gives CDR1 MNHEY, CDR2 SVGEGT. This CDR3 has 15 amino acids. CDR3 residues: CASTSIGQGQAEQFF. The CDR3 region has the DNA TGTGCCAGCACCTCTATCGGACAGGGACAAGCTGAGCAGTTCTTC.